The rows below give T cell receptor beta chains drawn from one sample of a study of regulatory T cells in long-lasting Graves disease. MiXCR was run by TCRdb on the multiplex PCR reads, yielding one entry per CDR3 protein. The profile shows approximately 440,000 distinct CDR3 sequences, 15% to 20% of them singletons. The sample was also linked to a second study, of T cells in Graves' hyperthyroidism and ophthalmopathy.

This sample comprised peripheral blood mononuclear cells (PBMCs), obtained at new diagnosis, from a patient treated with antithyroid drugs. The source of these receptors is a man aged 35 to 55 with Graves disease. Each CDR3 is given with its conserved first and last residue. Clone size is shown for a subset of rows, as once, few, many or a class of expanded clone.

v_call	clone_size	j_call	cdr3_length	cdr3_aa
TRBV28	many	TRBJ2-5	15	CASSSPSGRAETQYF
TRBV20-1	few	TRBJ2-3	14	CSALGTSGTDTQYF
TRBV4-1	many	TRBJ2-7	13	CASSQGGEYEQYF
TRBV20-1	-	TRBJ2-3	15	CSARDLAGVGDTQYF
TRBV28	many	TRBJ1-1	15	CASRPQGARYTEAFF
TRBV9	-	TRBJ1-5	15	CASSVAGGSDQPQHF
TRBV20-1	-	TRBJ1-1	12	CSAREGNREAFF
TRBV15	-	TRBJ1-1	15	CATSRVAGGNTEAFF
TRBV3-1	-	TRBJ1-1	13	CASSHSFSGPLLF
TRBV28	many	TRBJ2-3	16	CASSLASGRSTDTQYF
TRBV30	few	TRBJ1-2	15	CAWTPTGTGNYGYTF
TRBV2	many	TRBJ2-7	14	CASSVGTSLYEQYF
TRBV2	many	TRBJ2-2	15	CASRALAGGTGELFF
TRBV2	few	TRBJ2-7	14	CASSDKRETGEQYF
TRBV28	many	TRBJ2-7	15	CASRGGDPGKYEQYF
TRBV7-9	few	TRBJ2-2	15	CASYPGDANTGELFF
TRBV10-3	many	TRBJ2-7	16	CAISEIKTYTHGEQYF
TRBV28	many	TRBJ1-1	13	CASSFPGWLDAFF
TRBV5-1	many	TRBJ1-1	14	CASSLQGRNTEAFF
TRBV2	many	TRBJ1-1	14	CASSERGMNTEAFF
TRBV9	many	TRBJ2-7	14	CASSVVARSYEQYF
TRBV24-1	-	TRBJ2-2	15	CATSDTGTGIGELFF
TRBV27	many	TRBJ1-5	14	CASSSYPDRQPQHF
TRBV24-1	many	TRBJ2-1	21	CATSDPLGGAGGPSSYNEQFF
TRBV7-3	many	TRBJ2-5	13	CASSLDREETQYF
TRBV15	many	TRBJ2-1	17	CATSRDRIAGAYNEQFF
TRBV20-1	many	TRBJ2-3	15	CSASGAAIGVDTQYF
TRBV19	-	TRBJ1-5	15	CASSIWLSGGKPQHF
TRBV28	many	TRBJ2-5	18	CASSLRRASGRFWETQYF
TRBV5-1	many	TRBJ2-3	16	CASSSPAGGRADTQYF
TRBV28	many	TRBJ2-6	16	CASSSRHYSGANVLTF
TRBV6-5	many	TRBJ1-5	14	CASSYFGVNQPQHF
TRBV20-1	-	TRBJ2-7	14	CSARDPGGPYEQYF
TRBV7-2	many	TRBJ2-3	18	CASSLGAGTGGFKDTQYF
TRBV20-1	many	TRBJ2-1	17	CSARDPSLAGGYNEQFF
TRBV28	many	TRBJ1-6	14	CASRGQGVGSPLHF
TRBV30	-	TRBJ2-7	13	CAWARGSSYEQYF
TRBV20-1	few	TRBJ2-7	12	CSANRADNEQYF
TRBV10-3	-	TRBJ2-1	15	CAIRIAGESYNEQFF
TRBV28	-	TRBJ2-3	14	CASSLELAADTQYF
TRBV5-1	many	TRBJ1-2	12	CASSKTADGYTF
TRBV12-3/TRBV12-4	many	TRBJ2-7	12	CASSQDTLEQYF
TRBV10-2	-	TRBJ2-1	15	CASTPTSGVYNEQFF
TRBV20-1	many	TRBJ2-2	13	CSAPGPYTGELFF
TRBV6-5	-	TRBJ1-5	16	CASSYSRTGIGQPQHF
TRBV27	many	TRBJ2-7	16	CASTLYAGQGPYEQYF
TRBV20-1	-	TRBJ1-4	13	CSARLDIAEKLFF
TRBV29-1	-	TRBJ1-1	12	CSVPTANTEAFF
TRBV11-2	many	TRBJ1-5	14	CASSLLGSSQPQHF
TRBV27	few	TRBJ2-1	15	CASSKGLAGGHEQFF
TRBV7-9	many	TRBJ1-1	14	CASSSQGRNTEAFF
TRBV6-5	many	TRBJ1-1	12	CASSYGGSEAFF
TRBV12-3/TRBV12-4	many	TRBJ2-7	15	CASSASGTSNYEQYF
TRBV27	few	TRBJ2-1	17	CASSLGLAGGPGNEQFF
TRBV6-5	many	TRBJ2-7	15	CASSYQTSRSYEQYF
TRBV18	-	TRBJ2-5	16	CASSPPSGRAQETQYF
TRBV6-2/TRBV6-3	-	TRBJ2-3	16	CASSTSGTASTDTQYF
TRBV28	many	TRBJ1-1	13	CASSSPDPGGAFF
TRBV18	many	TRBJ2-5	14	CASSLSRQQETQYF
TRBV2	many	TRBJ2-1	14	CASSVGGGMYEQFF